The 27 T cell receptor beta chains given below trace back to one sample, sequenced in a study of OX40 agonist ivuxolimab in advanced cancers. Repertoires were generated with immunoSEQ multiplex PCR, while TCRdb's copy carries only in-frame clones and drops some. The sample has roughly 72,000 clones, approximately 89% seen once. Sequencing used CD4+ or CD8+ T cells sorted from blood, obtained in a trial of the OX40 agonist ivuxolimab. Receptors originate from an adult with an advanced solid tumor such as melanoma, head and neck, liver or kidney cancer.

The rearrangement uses TRBV28 and TRBJ1-2, with 12 bases aligning to TRBD1. This CDR3 contains 15 residues. J lost 5 bases, V lost 6 bases, and 7 bases had no gene match. Germline-derived CDR1 and CDR2 are MDHEN and SYDVKM. CDR3 residues: CASSPGQGARYGYTF. CDR3 nucleotide sequence: TGTGCCAGCAGCCCGGGACAGGGGGCGCGTTATGGCTACACCTTC.

The V and J genes are TRBV5-4 and TRBJ2-4, with D possibly matching TRBD1 (8 bases). Germline lookup yields CDR1 SGHNT and CDR2 YYREEE (reference sequence). This CDR3 has 14 amino acids. Between the trimmed V and J ends, which lost 2 bases and 6 bases, there was a span of 12 bases. DNA of the CDR3: TGTGCCAGCAGCTTAACAGGGGGGGGAAACATTCAGTACTTC. It encodes CASSLTGGGNIQYF.

V and J are TRBV19 and TRBJ1-5; TRBD1 is a possible D gene (5 bases). Trimming shortened V by 3 bases and J by 2 bases, and 8 bases separated the two germline ends. The CDR3 loop spans 14 amino acids. Germline CDR1 is LNHDA and CDR2 is SQIVND (reference sequence). This CDR3 is CASSMARGNQPQHF. The CDR3, as DNA: TGTGCCAGTAGTATGGCCAGGGGCAATCAGCCCCAGCATTTT.

The genes are TRBV4-2 and TRBJ2-7, with 8 bases matching TRBD1. This CDR3 spans 14 amino acids. V was clipped by 0 bases and J by 4 bases; unmatched bases: 2. Germline V gene sequence: CDR1 LGHNA, CDR2 YNFKEQ. The DNA of the CDR3 is TGTGCCAGCAGCCAAGATGGGGACAGGTACGAGCAGTACTTC. Residues: CASSQDGDRYEQYF.

The chain couples TRBV2 to TRBJ1-1; D gene ambiguous. Deletions cut 7 bases from V and 1 base from J, with 10 bases between. CDR1 is SNHLY and CDR2 is FYNNEI in the germline V gene. This CDR3 has 13 residues. The CDR3 loop is CASIPDKNTEAFF. As DNA, the CDR3 is TGTGCCAGCATCCCAGACAAGAACACTGAAGCTTTCTTT.

The chain carries TRBV5-1 and TRBJ2-5; TRBD1 might be the D (8 bases). V lost 4 bases to trimming and J lost 5 bases, with 15 bases between them. The CDR3 runs to 14 residues. Germline V gives CDR1 SGHRS, CDR2 YFSETQ. This chain's CDR3 is CASSLQQGGETQYF. The CDR3 DNA sequence: TGCGCCAGCAGCCTCCAACAGGGGGGGGAGACCCAGTACTTC.

The CDR3 sequence: CASRLDQGRELAYEQYF. CDR3 sequence (DNA): TGTGCAAGTCGCTTAGATCAGGGGCGGGAGTTAGCCTACGAGCAGTACTTC. The chain has TRBV12-2 and TRBJ2-7; TRBD2 is the table's D call and was not checked against the DNA. TRBV12-2 is recorded as a pseudogene. The CDR3 extends over 17 amino acids.

This sequence joins TRBV7-9 and TRBJ1-3; unclear D gene. There are 14 residues in the CDR3. V lost 1 base and J lost 1, with 5 bases in between. CDR1 is SEHNR, CDR2 FQNEAQ, per germline (reference sequence). The CDR3 DNA follows: TGTGCCAGCAGCTTAGGAATATCTGGAAACACCATATATTTT. Its translation is CASSLGISGNTIYF.

A note on this clone: Relative to the germline gene, one junction end is altered; a read error may explain this. This chain uses TRBV7-7 with TRBJ2-3; no clear D gene. Germline values: CDR1 SSHAT, CDR2 FNYEAQ (reference sequence). The CDR3 has 13 residues. This chain's CDR3 is CASSLDFADTQYF. CDR3 nucleotides: TGTGCTAGCAGCTTAGATTTTGCAGATACGCAGTATTTT.

The CDR3 DNA sequence: TGCGCCAGCAGCTTGCCCAGCGGGGCTGAGACCCAGTACTTC. Amino acid sequence: CASSLPSGAETQYF. This chain links TRBV5-1 with TRBJ2-5, with 7 bases identical to TRBD2. V lost 1 base, J lost 5 bases, and 5 bases stayed unmatched. Germline lookup yields CDR1 SGHRS and CDR2 YFSETQ. The CDR3 consists of 14 residues. Complete variable domain (other parts from reference TRBV5-1 and TRBJ2-5): KAGVTQTPRYLIKTRGQQVTLSCSPISGHRSVSWYQQTPGQGLQFLFEYFSETQRNKGNFPGRFSGRQFSNSRSEMNVSTLELGDSALYLCASSLPSGAETQYFGPGTRLLVL.

The chain links TRBV5-6 to TRBJ2-7, with no clear D. The CDR3 is 13 residues long. Trimming took 2 bases from V and 2 from J, leaving 8 bases between them. CDR1 and CDR2 from the germline V gene are SGHDT and YYEEEE. CDR3 protein: CASSLSIAYEQYF. The CDR3 DNA reads TGTGCCAGCAGCTTAAGTATTGCCTACGAGCAGTACTTC.

The chain recombines TRBV7-9 with TRBJ2-3; D is perhaps TRBD1 (6 bases). V dropped 1 base and J dropped 1 base, with 6 bases sitting between them. This CDR3 spans 14 amino acids. The germline V gene has CDR1 SEHNR and CDR2 FQNEAQ (reference sequence). DNA for the CDR3: TGTGCCAGCAGCTTAGACAGGGGCACAGATACGCAGTATTTT. Amino acids: CASSLDRGTDTQYF.

This clone was seen just once. The J gene is TRBJ1-3, the V gene TRBV7-6, with D possibly TRBD1 on 5 matching bases. Germline loops: CDR1 SGHVS, CDR2 FNYEAQ. This CDR3 has 18 residues. With 0 bases removed from V and 0 bases from J, the gap between germline ends came to 15 bases. The CDR3 here is CASSLASAGLGSGNTIYF. CDR3 coding DNA: TGTGCCAGCAGCTTAGCATCGGCAGGGCTCGGCTCTGGAAACACCATATATTTT. The variable domain in full, completed from reference TRBV7-6 and TRBJ1-3, reads GAGVSQSPRYKVTKRGQDVALRCDPISGHVSLYWYRQALGQGPEFLTYFNYEAQQDKSGLPNDRFSAERPEGSISTLTIQRTEQRDSAMYRCASSLASAGLGSGNTIYFGEGSWLTVV.

The gene calls are TRBV6-6 and TRBJ1-1; the D gene is possibly TRBD1 (6 bases). The germline CDR1 and CDR2 sequences are MNHNY and SVGAGI (reference sequence). CDR3 length: 13 amino acids. V lost 10 bases, J lost 3 bases, and 15 bases lay in between. DNA for the CDR3: TGTGCCACATGGCGGGGGCAGGACACTGAAGCTTTCTTT. It yields the protein CATWRGQDTEAFF.

This chain links TRBV2 with TRBJ2-3, with 12 bases matching TRBD2. With 6 bases clipped from V and 1 base from J, the junction kept 5 bases outside the gene matches. Per germline, CDR1 SNHLY and CDR2 FYNNEI. The CDR3 sequence is 16 residues long. The CDR3 loop reads CASSDGLAGRTDTQYF. In nucleotides, the CDR3 is TGTGCCAGCAGCGATGGACTAGCGGGGCGCACAGATACGCAGTATTTT. Full variable domain (outside the CDR3, taken from reference TRBV2 and TRBJ2-3): EPEVTQTPSHQVTQMGQEVILRCVPISNHLYFYWYRQILGQKVEFLVSFYNNEISEKSEIFDDQFSVERPDGSNFTLKIRSTKLEDSAMYFCASSDGLAGRTDTQYFGPGTRLTVL.

The rearrangement joins TRBV19 to TRBJ2-5; TRBD2 might be the D (6 bases). Trimming cost V 1 base and J 1 base, with 7 bases left between them. The germline V gene encodes CDR1 LNHDA and CDR2 SQIVND (reference sequence). CDR3 size: 14 residues. The CDR3, as DNA: TGTGCCAGTAGTATAGTGGGGGGCCAAGAGACCCAGTACTTC. Protein: CASSIVGGQETQYF.

This clone was seen only once. This rearrangement joins TRBV19 to TRBJ2-1; D unresolved. V lost 3 bases to trimming and J lost 0 bases, with 12 bases between them. The CDR3 is 16 residues long. CDR1 LNHDA and CDR2 SQIVND come from the germline V gene (reference sequence). The CDR3 region is CASSILSRSSYNEQFF. The CDR3, as DNA: TGTGCCAGTAGTATTCTCAGCCGCAGCTCCTACAATGAGCAGTTCTTC.

V gene TRBV2 combines with J gene TRBJ2-7; D may be TRBD1 (5 bases). There are 14 residues in the CDR3. V lost 5 bases to trimming and J lost 1 base, with 12 bases between them. CDR1 SNHLY and CDR2 FYNNEI come from the germline V gene. The CDR3 is CASSSPTDSYEQYF. The CDR3 DNA reads as TGTGCCAGCAGTTCTCCGACAGATTCCTACGAGCAGTACTTC.

The chain employs TRBV9 and TRBJ2-3, with a weak D call TRBD2 (5 bases). CDR3 length: 16 amino acids. Trimming took off 4 bases at V and 2 bases at J, with 17 bases between the two ends. Per the germline V gene, CDR1 is SGDLS and CDR2 is YYNGEE. The CDR3 protein is CASSSELGLSTDTQYF. The CDR3 nucleotides read TGTGCCAGCAGCTCAGAGCTCGGACTTTCCACAGATACGCAGTATTTT.

The chain combines TRBV28 with TRBJ2-1; 8 bases match TRBD1. The V segment lost 6 bases and the J segment 6 bases; nucleotides outside the gene matches: 4. The germline V gene has CDR1 MDHEN and CDR2 SYDVKM. This CDR3 comprises 13 residues. CDR3 nucleotide sequence: TGTGCCAGCAGCCCGACAGGGGTCAATGAGCAGTTCTTC. Its translation: CASSPTGVNEQFF.

The chain recombines TRBV14 with TRBJ2-3, with 9 bases identical to TRBD1. Germline lookup yields CDR1 SGHDN and CDR2 FVKESK. The ends lost 3 bases at V and 0 bases at J; junction bases unmatched: 4. There are 16 residues in the CDR3. This CDR3 reads CASSQDRGSSTDTQYF. The DNA for the CDR3 is TGTGCCAGCAGCCAGGACAGGGGTTCAAGCACAGATACGCAGTATTTT.

The chain uses TRBV9 and TRBJ2-2, with D unclear. Germline values: CDR1 SGDLS, CDR2 YYNGEE. The V end lost 3 bases, the J end lost 3 bases, and 15 bases lay between the germline ends. This CDR3 has 16 amino acids. The CDR3 nucleotides are TGTGCCAGCAGCGCCCAGGCCCTGGGGTACACCGGGGAGCTGTTTTTT. Translated, it gives CASSAQALGYTGELFF.

CDR3 sequence: CASSFLGSGANVLTF. The CDR3 DNA reads TGTGCCAGCAGCTTCCTGGGGTCTGGGGCCAACGTCCTGACTTTC. The chain employs TRBV7-9 and TRBJ2-6; D is unresolved. V gave up 3 bases and J gave up 1 base, with 7 bases separating them. The CDR3 length is 15 residues. CDR1 and CDR2 from the germline V gene are SEHNR and FQNEAQ (reference sequence).

The chain recombines TRBV7-9 with TRBJ2-3; 8 nucleotides match TRBD2. The germline gives CDR1 SEHNR, CDR2 FQNEAQ (reference sequence). V lost 4 bases to trimming and J lost 5 bases; unmatched junction nucleotides: 14. The CDR3 extends over 17 amino acids. The CDR3 loop reads CASSSPGGSGRGDTQYF. For the CDR3, the DNA is TGTGCCAGCAGCTCGCCTGGGGGGAGCGGGAGAGGAGATACGCAGTATTTT.

The chain couples TRBV20-1 to TRBJ2-2; D call uncertain. This CDR3 region has 11 residues. V was cut by 4 bases and J by 7 bases, with 7 bases left in between. Looked up from germline, CDR1 is DFQATT and CDR2 is SNEGSKA (reference sequence). Written as DNA, the CDR3 is TGCAGTGCTACTAGGATCGGGGAGCTGTTTTTT. Its protein product is CSATRIGELFF.

The chain has TRBV27 and TRBJ2-1; 10 bases line up with TRBD2. Germline lookup yields CDR1 MNHEY and CDR2 SMNVEV (reference sequence). CDR3 size: 16 residues. V lost 6 bases to trimming and J lost 6 bases; unmatched junction nucleotides: 11. In nucleotides, the CDR3 is TGTGCCAGCAGCACCAGAAAGCGGGGGGGCCTCAATGAGCAGTTCTTC. Its translation is CASSTRKRGGLNEQFF.

The CDR3 spells CSVRPDRDGNTIYF. The CDR3 nucleotides read TGCAGCGTTCGGCCCGACAGGGATGGAAACACCATATATTTT. This chain joins TRBV29-1 and TRBJ1-3, with 7 bases aligning to TRBD1. The germline V gene has CDR1 SQVTM and CDR2 ANQGSEA. V lost 5 bases, J lost 3 bases, and 7 bases stayed unmatched. CDR3 length: 14 residues.